This T cell receptor (beta chain) appears in the sequencing data of a study of blood T cell repertoires in COVID-19 (dated by TCRdb to between 2020 and 2021). The study in broad terms: Samples from collaborators originated in the United States, Italy and Spain and spanned both the acute and convalescent phases of COVID-19. The material from the prospective study consisted of cDNA or gDNA derived from T cells, B-cell-depleted T cells, or PBMCs. Nearly every sample came with metadata listing a de-identified subject ID, COVID-19 status, age in years and sex. Where available, HLA class I and class II types were taken from metadata supplied by the sample provider and were not determined by assay-based typing. Samples were obtained from the ongoing ImmuneRACE study (first 160 participants) and from 1,254 subjects provided by 6 global collaborators. Deeply sampled blood TCRbeta repertoires from subjects exposed to, actively infected with, or recovered from COVID-19 were included in the dataset. The repertoires were released in a freely available public database intended as a resource for research on the immune response to SARS-CoV-2. Here is what the overall study found, with its caveats: Clinical and demographic metadata were provided uncurated, with the amount varying by source and participant.

Whole blood was collected in K2EDTA tubes by collaborating institutions according to the institutions' own protocols. For TCRbeta analysis, collaborator samples were shipped as frozen whole blood, as isolated PBMCs, or as DNA extracted from either sample type. Of note for this clone: Its specific antigen is unknown. No much larger clonotype is one base removed from it; base qualities were not supplied.

The germline V gene (reference sequence) sets CDR1 to SEHNR and CDR2 to FQNEAQ. From V the trimming removes 9 bases and from J it removes 5 bases, while the gene matches leave 7 bases of the junction unaccounted for. The CDR3 starts with the cysteine, ends with the phenylalanine, and has 14 residues. The kept DNA is CDR3 alone, 42 bases in frame from the first base. TCRbeta CDR3 regions were amplified from genomic DNA using the immunoSEQ Assay, a bias-controlled multiplex PCR. For the original study's pipeline: The number of nucleated cells in each sample was estimated by amplification of reference gene primers within the assay. To quantify the absolute abundance of each unique TCRbeta CDR3 rearrangement, sequence reads were collapsed and filtered. For each sample, productive Simpson clonality was calculated by taking the square root of Simpson's diversity index across productive rearrangements. This immuneACCESS table, as held by TCRdb, lists in-frame sequences with V and J called but not all clones. Of the missing ones, under half trace to an unresolved V gene in checked studies; the others have no known cause. The DNA was the basis for D and trimming; V, J and clone size are from that table. Recorded for this sample are about 24,000 clones; about 91% of them occurred a single time. The ten largest clones take up less than 20% of the sample.

The TCR originated in a human donor in a cohort sampled during active COVID-19. Sequenced: peripheral blood. The sequence links TRBV7-9 to TRBJ2-5; TRBD2 fits 12 bases in the junction. The DNA sequence reads TGTGCCAGTGTACTAGCGGGAGGTGGGGAGACCCAGTACTTC. This translates into CASVLAGGGETQYF. The full variable domain, with segments outside the CDR3 supplied by the reference TRBV7-9 and TRBJ2-5 proteins, appears as DTGVSQNPRHKITKRGQNVTFRCDPISEHNRLYWYRQTLGQGPEFLTYFQNEAQLEKSRLLSDRFSAERPKGSFSTLEIQRTEQGDSAMYLCASVLAGGGETQYFGPGTRLLVL.